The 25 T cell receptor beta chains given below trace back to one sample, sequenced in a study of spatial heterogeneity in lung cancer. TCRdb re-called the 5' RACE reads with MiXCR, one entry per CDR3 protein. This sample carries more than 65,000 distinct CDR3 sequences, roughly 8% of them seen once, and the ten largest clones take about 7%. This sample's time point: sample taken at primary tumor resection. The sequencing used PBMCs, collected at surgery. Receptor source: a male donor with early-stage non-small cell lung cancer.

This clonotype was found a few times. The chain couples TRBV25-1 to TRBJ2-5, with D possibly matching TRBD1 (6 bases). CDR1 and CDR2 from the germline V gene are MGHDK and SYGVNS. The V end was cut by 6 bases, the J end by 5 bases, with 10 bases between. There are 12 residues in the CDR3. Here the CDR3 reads CASRQGPETQYF. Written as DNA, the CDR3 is TGTGCCAGCAGACAGGGACCTGAGACCCAGTACTTC.

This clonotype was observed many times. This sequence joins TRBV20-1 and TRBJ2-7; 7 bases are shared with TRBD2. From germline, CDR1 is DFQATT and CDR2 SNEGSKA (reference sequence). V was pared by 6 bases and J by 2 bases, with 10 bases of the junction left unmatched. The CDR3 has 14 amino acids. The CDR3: CSAPEASGTYEQYF. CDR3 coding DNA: TGCAGTGCACCCGAGGCTAGCGGAACCTACGAGCAGTACTTC.

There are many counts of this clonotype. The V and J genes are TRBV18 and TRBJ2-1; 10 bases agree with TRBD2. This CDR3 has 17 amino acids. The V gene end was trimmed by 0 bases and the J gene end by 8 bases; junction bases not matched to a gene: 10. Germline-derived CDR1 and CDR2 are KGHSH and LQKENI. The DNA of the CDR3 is TGTGCCAGCTCACCACCGAGAAGGATAGCGGGAGGTGATGAGCAGTTCTTC. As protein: CASSPPRRIAGGDEQFF.

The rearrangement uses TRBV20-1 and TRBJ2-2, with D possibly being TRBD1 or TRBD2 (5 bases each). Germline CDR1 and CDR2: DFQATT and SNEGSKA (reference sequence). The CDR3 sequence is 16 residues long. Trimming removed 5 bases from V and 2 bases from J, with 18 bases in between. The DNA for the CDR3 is TGCAGTGCTGGGGGACCCGGTCCACGAAACACCGGGGAGCTGTTTTTT. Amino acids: CSAGGPGPRNTGELFF.

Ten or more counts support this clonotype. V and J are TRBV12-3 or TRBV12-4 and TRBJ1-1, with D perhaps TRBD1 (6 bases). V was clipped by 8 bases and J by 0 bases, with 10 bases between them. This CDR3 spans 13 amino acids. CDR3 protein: CASGGPMNTEAFF. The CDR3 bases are TGTGCCAGCGGGGGCCCGATGAACACTGAAGCTTTCTTT.

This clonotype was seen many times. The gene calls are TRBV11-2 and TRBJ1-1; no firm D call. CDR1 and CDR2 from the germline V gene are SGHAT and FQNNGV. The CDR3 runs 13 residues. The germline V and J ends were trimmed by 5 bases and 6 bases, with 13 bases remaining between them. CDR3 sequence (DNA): TGTGCCAGCAGCAGCGTAGGGTGGGCTGAAGCTTTCTTT. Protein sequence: CASSSVGWAEAFF.

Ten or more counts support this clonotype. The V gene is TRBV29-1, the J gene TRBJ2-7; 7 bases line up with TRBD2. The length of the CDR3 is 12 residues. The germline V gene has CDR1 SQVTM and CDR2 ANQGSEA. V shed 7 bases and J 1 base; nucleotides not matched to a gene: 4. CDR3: CSAGRASYEQYF. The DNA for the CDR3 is TGCAGCGCGGGGAGGGCTTCCTACGAGCAGTACTTC.

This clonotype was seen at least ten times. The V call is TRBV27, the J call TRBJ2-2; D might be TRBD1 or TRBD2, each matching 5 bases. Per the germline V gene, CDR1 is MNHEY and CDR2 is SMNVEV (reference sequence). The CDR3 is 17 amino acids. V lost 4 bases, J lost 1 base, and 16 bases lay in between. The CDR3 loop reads CASSWGPGRRNTGELFF. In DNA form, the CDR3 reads TGTGCCAGCAGTTGGGGACCGGGACGGAGGAACACCGGGGAGCTGTTTTTT.

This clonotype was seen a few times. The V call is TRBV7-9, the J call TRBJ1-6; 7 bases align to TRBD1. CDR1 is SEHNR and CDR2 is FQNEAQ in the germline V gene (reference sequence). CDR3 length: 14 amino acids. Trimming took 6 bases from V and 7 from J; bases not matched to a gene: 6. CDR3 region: CASSWGTVNSPLHF. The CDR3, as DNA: TGTGCCAGCAGTTGGGGGACAGTCAATTCACCCCTCCACTTT.

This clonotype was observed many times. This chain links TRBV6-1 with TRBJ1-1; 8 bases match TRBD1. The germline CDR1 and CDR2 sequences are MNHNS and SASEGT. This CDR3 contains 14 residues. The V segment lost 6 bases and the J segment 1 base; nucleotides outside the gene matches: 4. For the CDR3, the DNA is TGTGCCAGCAGAATAGGGACAGGGAACACTGAAGCTTTCTTT. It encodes CASRIGTGNTEAFF.

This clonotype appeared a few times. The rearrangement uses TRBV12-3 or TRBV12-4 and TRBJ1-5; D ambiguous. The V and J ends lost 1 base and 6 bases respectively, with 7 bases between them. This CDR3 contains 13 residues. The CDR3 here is CASSLVGSQPQHF. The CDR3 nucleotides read TGTGCCAGCAGTTTAGTTGGAAGTCAGCCCCAGCATTTT.

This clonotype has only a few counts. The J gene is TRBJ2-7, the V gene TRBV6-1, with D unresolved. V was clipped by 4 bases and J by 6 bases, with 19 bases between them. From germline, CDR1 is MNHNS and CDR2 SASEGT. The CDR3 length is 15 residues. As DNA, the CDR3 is TGTGCCAGCAGTGCCCCCGGACCCCGGGCGCTCGAGCAGTACTTC. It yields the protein CASSAPGPRALEQYF.

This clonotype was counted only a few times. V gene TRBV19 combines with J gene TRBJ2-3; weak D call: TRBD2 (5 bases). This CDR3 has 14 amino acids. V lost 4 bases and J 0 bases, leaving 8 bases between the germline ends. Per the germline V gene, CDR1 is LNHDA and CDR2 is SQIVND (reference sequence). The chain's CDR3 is CASSTQRSTDTQYF. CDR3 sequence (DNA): TGTGCCAGTAGTACCCAGCGGAGCACAGATACGCAGTATTTT.

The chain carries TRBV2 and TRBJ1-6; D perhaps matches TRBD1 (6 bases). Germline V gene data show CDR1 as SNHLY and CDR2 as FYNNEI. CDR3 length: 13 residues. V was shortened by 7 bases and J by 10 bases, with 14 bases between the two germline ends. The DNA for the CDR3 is TGTGCCAGCACTGGACAGTCTCGATCACCCCTCCACTTT. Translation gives CASTGQSRSPLHF.

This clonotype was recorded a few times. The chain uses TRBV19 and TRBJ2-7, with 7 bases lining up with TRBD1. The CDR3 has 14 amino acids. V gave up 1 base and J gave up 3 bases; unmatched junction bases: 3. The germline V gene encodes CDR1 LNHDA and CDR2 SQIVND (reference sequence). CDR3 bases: TGTGCCAGTAGTATAGGGACAGGAAACTACGAGCAGTACTTC. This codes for CASSIGTGNYEQYF.

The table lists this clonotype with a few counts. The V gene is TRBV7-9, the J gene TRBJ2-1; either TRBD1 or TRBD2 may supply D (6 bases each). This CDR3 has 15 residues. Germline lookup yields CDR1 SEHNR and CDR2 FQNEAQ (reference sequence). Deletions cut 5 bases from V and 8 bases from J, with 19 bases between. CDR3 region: CASSAEGGLRDEQFF. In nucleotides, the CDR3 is TGTGCCAGCAGCGCCGAGGGGGGCCTTAGGGATGAGCAGTTCTTC. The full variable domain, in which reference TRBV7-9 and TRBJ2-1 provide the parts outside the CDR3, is DTGVSQNPRHKITKRGQNVTFRCDPISEHNRLYWYRQTLGQGPEFLTYFQNEAQLEKSRLLSDRFSAERPKGSFSTLEIQRTEQGDSAMYLCASSAEGGLRDEQFFGPGTRLTVL.

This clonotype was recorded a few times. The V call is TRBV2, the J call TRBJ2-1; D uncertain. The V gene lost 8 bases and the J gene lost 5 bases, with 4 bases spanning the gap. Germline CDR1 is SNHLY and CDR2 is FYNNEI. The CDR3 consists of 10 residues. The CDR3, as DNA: TGTGCCAGCGGCGACAATGAGCAGTTCTTC. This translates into CASGDNEQFF.

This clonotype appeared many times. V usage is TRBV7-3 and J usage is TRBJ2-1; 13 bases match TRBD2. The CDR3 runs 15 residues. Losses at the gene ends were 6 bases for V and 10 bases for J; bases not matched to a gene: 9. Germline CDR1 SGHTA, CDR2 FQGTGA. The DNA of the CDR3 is TGTGCCAGCAGTTCAGGACTAGCGGGAGACAGCGAGCAGTTCTTC. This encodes CASSSGLAGDSEQFF.

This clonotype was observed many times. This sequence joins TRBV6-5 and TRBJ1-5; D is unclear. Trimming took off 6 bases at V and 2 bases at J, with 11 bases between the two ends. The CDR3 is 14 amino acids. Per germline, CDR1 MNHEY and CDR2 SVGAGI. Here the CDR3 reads CASRPLGGNQPQHF. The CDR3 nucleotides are TGTGCCAGCAGACCCCTCGGGGGCAATCAGCCCCAGCATTTT.

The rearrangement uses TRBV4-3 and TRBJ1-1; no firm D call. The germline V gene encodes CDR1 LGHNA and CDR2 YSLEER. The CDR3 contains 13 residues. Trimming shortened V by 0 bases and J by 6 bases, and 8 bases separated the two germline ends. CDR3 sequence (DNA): TGCGCCAGCAGCCAAGATACCGGGGCTGAAGCTTTCTTT. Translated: CASSQDTGAEAFF.

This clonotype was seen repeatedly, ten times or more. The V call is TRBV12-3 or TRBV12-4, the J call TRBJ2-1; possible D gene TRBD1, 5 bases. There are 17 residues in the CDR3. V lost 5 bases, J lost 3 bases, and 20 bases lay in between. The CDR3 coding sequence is TGTGCCAGCAGTCCCTTGTGGCGTCCCAGGGACTACAATGAGCAGTTCTTC. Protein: CASSPLWRPRDYNEQFF.

CDR3: CASSPRLAGDNIQYF. The CDR3 DNA follows: TGTGCCAGCAGCCCAAGACTAGCGGGAGACAACATTCAGTACTTC. The chain employs TRBV7-2 and TRBJ2-4, with 12 bases lining up with TRBD2. With V trimmed by 5 bases and J by 7 bases, 6 bases remained unmatched. The CDR3 is 15 residues long. CDR1 and CDR2 from the germline V gene are SGHTA and FQGNSA. The variable domain in full, with the rest retrieved from reference TRBV7-2 and TRBJ2-4, is GAGVSQSPSNKVTEKGKDVELRCDPISGHTALYWYRQSLGQGLEFLIYFQGNSAPDKSGLPSDRFSAERTGGSVSTLTIQRTQQEDSAVYLCASSPRLAGDNIQYFGAGTRLSVL.

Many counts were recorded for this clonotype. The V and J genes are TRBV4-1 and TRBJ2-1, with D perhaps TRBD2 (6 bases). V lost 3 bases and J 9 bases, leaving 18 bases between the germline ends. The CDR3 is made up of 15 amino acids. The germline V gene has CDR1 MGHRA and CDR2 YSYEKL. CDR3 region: CASSHKEGVSGEQFF. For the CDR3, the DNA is TGCGCCAGCAGCCATAAGGAGGGAGTTAGCGGTGAGCAGTTCTTC.

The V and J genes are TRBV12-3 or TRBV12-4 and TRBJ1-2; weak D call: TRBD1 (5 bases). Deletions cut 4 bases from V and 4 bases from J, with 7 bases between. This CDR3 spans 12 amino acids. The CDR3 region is CASSSGTYGYTF. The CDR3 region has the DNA TGTGCCAGCAGTTCCGGGACCTATGGCTACACCTTC.

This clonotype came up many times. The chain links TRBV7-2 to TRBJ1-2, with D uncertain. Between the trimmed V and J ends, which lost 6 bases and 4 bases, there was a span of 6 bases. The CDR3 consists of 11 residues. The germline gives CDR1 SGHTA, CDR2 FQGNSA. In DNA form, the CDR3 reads TGTGCCAGCAGTCCCCTCTATGGCTACACCTTC. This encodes CASSPLYGYTF.